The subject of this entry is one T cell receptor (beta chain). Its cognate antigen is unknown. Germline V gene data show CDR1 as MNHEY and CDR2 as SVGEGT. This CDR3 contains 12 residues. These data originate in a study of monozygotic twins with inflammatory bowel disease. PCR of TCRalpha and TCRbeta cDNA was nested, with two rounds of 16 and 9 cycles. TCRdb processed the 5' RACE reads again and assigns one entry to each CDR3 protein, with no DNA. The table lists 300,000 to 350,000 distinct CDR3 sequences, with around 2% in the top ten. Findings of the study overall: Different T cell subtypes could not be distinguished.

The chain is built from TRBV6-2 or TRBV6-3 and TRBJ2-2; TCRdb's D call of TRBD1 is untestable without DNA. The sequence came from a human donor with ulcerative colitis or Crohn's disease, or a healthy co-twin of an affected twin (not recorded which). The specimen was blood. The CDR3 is CASSQGPGELFF.